This TCR beta chain was identified during a study of cytomegalovirus exposure and HLA in healthy donors. Whole-study results and caveats: Some public TCRs appeared in many individuals, while most sequences were rare. It was assumed in the presence/absence analyses that sequencing depth was roughly uniform across donors.

CDR3 length equals 18 residues. The ends lost 5 bases at V and 1 base at J; junction bases unmatched: 17. Germline CDR1 and CDR2: SGHRS and YFSETQ. Researchers ran the PCR with 60 Vbeta and 13 Jbeta primers. Some clones are missing from TCRdb's copy, which holds only in-frame ones; the method was immunoSEQ multiplex PCR. Among fewer than 150,000 clones listed, over 15% were seen once. As to this clone: What it recognizes is unknown.

This clonotype was sampled from a woman between 18 and 29 years old in good health and CMV-seronegative. The chain joins TRBV5-1 to TRBJ1-1; TRBD1 matches 7 bases. Input material: PBMCs. The CDR3 coding sequence is TGCGCCAGCAGTCCGGGTTTGGGAGGACAGGCAAGGAACACTGAAGCTTTCTTT. Protein: CASSPGLGGQARNTEAFF.